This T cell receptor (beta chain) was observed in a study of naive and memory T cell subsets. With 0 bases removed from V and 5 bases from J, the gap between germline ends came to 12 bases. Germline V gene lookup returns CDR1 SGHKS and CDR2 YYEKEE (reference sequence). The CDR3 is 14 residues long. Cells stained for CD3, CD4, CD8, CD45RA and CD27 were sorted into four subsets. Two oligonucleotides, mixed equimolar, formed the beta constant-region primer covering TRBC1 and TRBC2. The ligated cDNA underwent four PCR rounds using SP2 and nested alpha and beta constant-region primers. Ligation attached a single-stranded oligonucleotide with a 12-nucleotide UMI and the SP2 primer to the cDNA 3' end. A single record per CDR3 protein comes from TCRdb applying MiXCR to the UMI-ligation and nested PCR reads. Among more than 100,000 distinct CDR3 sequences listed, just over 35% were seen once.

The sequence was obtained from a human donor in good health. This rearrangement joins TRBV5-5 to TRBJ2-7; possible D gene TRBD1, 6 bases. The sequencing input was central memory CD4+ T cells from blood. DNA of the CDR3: TGTGCCAGCAGCTTGGCGGCCCAGGGGCACGAGCAGTACTTC. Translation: CASSLAAQGHEQYF.